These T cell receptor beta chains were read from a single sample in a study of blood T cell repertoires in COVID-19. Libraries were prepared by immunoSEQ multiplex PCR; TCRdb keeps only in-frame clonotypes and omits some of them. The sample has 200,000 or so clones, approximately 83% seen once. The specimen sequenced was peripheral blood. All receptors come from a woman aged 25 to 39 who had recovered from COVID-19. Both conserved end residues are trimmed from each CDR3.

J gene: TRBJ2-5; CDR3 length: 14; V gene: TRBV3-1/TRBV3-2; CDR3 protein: ASSQVSGTSVETQY
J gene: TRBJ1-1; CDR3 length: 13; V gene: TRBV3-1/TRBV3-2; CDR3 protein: ASSGGQGLNTEAF
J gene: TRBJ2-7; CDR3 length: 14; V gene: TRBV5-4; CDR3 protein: ASSHPGQGRAYEQY
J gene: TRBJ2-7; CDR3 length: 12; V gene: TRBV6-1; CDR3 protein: ASSEVEGESEQY
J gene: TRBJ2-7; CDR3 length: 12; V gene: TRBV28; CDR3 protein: ASRIGGGAYEQY
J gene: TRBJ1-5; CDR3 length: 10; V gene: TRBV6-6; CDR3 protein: ASSYSEQPQH
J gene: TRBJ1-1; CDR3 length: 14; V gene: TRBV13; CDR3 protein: ASSLGDRGLNTEAF
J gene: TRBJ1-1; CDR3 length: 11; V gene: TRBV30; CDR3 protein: VFSDNMNTEAF
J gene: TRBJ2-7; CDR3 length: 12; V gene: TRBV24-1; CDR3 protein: ATSPGQGAYEQY
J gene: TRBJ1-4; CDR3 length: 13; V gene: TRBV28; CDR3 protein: ASSLLGFFREKLF
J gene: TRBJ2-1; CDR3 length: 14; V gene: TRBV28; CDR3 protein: ASSSVPSASGRAGF
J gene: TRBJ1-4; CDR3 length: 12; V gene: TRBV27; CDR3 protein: ASSNSGTTEKLF
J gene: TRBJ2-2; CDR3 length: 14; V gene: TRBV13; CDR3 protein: ASSPPSGVNTGELF
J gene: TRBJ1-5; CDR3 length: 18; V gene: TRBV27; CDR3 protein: ASSFDEWVGQEGTGQPQH
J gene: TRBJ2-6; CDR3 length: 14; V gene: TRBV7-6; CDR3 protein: ASSLVAGPGANVLT
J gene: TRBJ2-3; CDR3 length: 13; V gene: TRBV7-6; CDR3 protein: ASSLGQALTDTQY
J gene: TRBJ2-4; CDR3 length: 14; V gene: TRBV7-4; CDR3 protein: ASSRCGALAKNIQY
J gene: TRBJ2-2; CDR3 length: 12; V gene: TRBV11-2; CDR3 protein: ASSSDRVAGELF
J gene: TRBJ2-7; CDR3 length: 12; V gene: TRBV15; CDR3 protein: ATSSGTESTEQY
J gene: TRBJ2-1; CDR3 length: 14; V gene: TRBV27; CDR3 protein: ASSLNGRSSYNEQF
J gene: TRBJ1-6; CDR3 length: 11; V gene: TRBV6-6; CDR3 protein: ASTGTGTSPLH
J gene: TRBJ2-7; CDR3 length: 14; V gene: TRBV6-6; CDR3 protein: ASSRSTGGHSYEQY